What follows is one T cell receptor (beta chain) and its context. This record belongs to a study of shared clonotypes between healthy human individuals. Germline V gives CDR1 PRHDT, CDR2 FYEKMQ (reference sequence). This CDR3 has 14 amino acids. V dropped 3 bases and J dropped 0; count of bases not matched to a gene: 1. The method was immunoSEQ multiplex PCR; TCRdb's version includes in-frame clones alone and lacks a portion of them. This sample has some 600,000 clones, with about 96% found just once. Naive CD8 cells lacked CD45RO and underwent positive selection for CCR7, leaving out terminally differentiated effector memory CD45RA+ cells.

The receptor comes from a woman younger than 45 in good health. The source material was naive CD8+ T cells sorted from blood. The rearrangement uses TRBV13 and TRBJ1-1, with 7 bases identical to TRBD1. The CDR3 reads CASSFGTVNTEAFF. Here the CDR3 DNA reads TGTGCCAGCAGCTTTGGGACAGTGAACACTGAAGCTTTCTTT.